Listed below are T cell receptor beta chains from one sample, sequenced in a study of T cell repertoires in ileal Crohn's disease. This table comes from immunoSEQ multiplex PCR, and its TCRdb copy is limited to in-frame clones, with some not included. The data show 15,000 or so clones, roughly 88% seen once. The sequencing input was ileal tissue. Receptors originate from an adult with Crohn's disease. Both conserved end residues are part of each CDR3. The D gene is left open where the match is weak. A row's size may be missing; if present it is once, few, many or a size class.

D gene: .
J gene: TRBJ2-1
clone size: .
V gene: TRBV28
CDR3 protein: CASRPSGTSRNEQFF
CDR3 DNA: TGTGCCAGCAGGCCATCAGGGACTTCGAGGAATGAGCAGTTCTTC

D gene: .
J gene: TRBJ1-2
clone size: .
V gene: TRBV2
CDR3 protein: CASRVNARDGYTF
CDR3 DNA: TGTGCCAGCAGAGTGAATGCCCGGGATGGCTACACCTTC

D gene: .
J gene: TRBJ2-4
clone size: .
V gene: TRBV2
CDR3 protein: CASSLTQGTDGGIQYF
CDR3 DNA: TGTGCCAGCAGCCTAACCCAGGGAACGGACGGGGGCATTCAGTACTTC

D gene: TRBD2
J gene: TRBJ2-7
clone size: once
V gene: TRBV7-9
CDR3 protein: CASSPGTSSYEQYF
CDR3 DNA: TGTGCCAGCAGCCCCGGGACTAGCTCCTACGAGCAGTACTTC

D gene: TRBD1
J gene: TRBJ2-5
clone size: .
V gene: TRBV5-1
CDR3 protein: CASSSGDREETQYF
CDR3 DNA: TGCGCCAGCAGCTCCGGGGACAGGGAAGAGACCCAGTACTTC

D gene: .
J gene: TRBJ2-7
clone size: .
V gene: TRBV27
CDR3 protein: CASSLAGETYEQYF
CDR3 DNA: TGTGCCAGCAGTTTAGCAGGGGAAACCTACGAGCAGTACTTC

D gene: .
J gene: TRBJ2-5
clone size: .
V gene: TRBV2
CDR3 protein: CASSGDTSGTPQETQYF
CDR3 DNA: TGTGCCAGCAGTGGGGACACTTCCGGGACACCCCAAGAGACCCAGTACTTC

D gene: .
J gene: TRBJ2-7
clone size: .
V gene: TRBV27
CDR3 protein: CASTSGLEQYF
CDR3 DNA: TGTGCCAGCACCTCAGGGCTGGAGCAGTACTTC

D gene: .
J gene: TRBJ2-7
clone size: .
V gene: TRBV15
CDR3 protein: CATSSGQGLYEQYF
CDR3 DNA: TGTGCCACCAGCAGCGGACAAGGTCTGTACGAGCAGTACTTC

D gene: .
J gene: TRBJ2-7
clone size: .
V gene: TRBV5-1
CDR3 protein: CASSRNRQTMSSYEQYF
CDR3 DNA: TGCGCCAGCAGCCGCAATCGACAAACGATGAGCTCCTACGAGCAGTACTTC

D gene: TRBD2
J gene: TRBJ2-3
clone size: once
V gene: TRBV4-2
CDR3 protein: CASSQETSDTDTQYF
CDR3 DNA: TGTGCCAGCAGCCAAGAGACTAGCGACACAGATACGCAGTATTTT

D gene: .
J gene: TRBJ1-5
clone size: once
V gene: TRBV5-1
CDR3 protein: CASSFEGDQPQHF
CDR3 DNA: TGCGCCAGCAGCTTTGAAGGAGATCAGCCCCAGCATTTT

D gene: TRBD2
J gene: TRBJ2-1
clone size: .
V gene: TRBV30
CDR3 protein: CAWSVGSGRNEQFF
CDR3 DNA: TGTGCCTGGAGTGTCGGTAGCGGGAGGAATGAGCAGTTCTTC

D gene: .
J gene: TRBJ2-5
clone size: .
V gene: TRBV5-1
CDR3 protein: CASSLGQQETQYF
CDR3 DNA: TGCGCCAGCAGCTTGGGGCAGCAAGAGACCCAGTACTTC